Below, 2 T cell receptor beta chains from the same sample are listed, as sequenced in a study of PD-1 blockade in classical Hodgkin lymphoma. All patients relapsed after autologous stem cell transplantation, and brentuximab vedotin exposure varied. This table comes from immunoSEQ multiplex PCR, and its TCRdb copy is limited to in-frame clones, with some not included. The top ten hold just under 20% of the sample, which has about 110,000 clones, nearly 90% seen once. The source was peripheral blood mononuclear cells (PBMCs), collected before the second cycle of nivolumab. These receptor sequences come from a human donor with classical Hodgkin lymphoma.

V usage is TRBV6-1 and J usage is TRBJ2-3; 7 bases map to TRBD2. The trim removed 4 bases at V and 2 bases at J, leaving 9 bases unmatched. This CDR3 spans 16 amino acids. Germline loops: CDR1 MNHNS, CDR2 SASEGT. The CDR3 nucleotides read TGTGCCAGCAGTGGTGGGCTAGCGGCAGACACAGATACGCAGTATTTT. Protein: CASSGGLAADTDTQYF.

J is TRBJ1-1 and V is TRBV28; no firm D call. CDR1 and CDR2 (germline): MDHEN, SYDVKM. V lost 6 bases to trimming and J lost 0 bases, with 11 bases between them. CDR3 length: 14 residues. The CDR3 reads CASRAGRVNTEAFF. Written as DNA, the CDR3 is TGTGCCAGCAGGGCCGGCCGGGTGAACACTGAAGCTTTCTTT.